This T cell receptor beta chain was identified in a study of blood T cells in healthy people across ages. The CDR3 loop spans 18 amino acids. From germline, CDR1 is SGHTA and CDR2 FQGNSA. As concerns this clonotype: An end of the junction differs from the germline gene, which may be a read error.

A second about 7 to 11 cycle PCR used barcoded and J-beta primers. TCRdb reprocessed the 5' RACE reads with MiXCR, giving one entry per CDR3 protein. The profile covers some 1.8 million distinct CDR3 sequences, with approximately 40% appearing a single time and 20% to 25% taken by the ten largest. This rearrangement joins TRBV7-2 to TRBJ2-1; D perhaps matches TRBD1 (6 bases). The receptor's source is a human donor in good health. Input material: blood. The CDR3 sequence: CVSSKGGRGQPAYNEQFF. CDR3 nucleotides: TGTGTCAGCAGCAAAGGAGGCAGGGGCCAACCTGCCTACAATGAGCAGTTCTTC.